One and the same sample provided the 29 T cell receptor beta chains below, sequenced in a study of preoperative IRX-2 immunotherapy in early breast cancer. Sequencing was performed with immunoSEQ multiplex PCR; in TCRdb, only in-frame clones are kept and a portion is missing. The sample lists tens of thousands of clones; 82% were seen once. Treatment reported: preoperative locoregional IRX-2 cytokine immunotherapy. Sequencing used lymph node tissue, obtained after IRX-2 immunotherapy. These receptors were obtained from a human donor with breast cancer.

The chain is built from TRBV1 and TRBJ2-3; the table assigns TRBD2, which was not confirmed against the DNA. TRBV1 is described as a pseudogene. The CDR3 contains 15 residues. The CDR3 nucleotides are TGCGCCAGCAGCCAAGGAGTTAGCGGCACAGATACGCAGTATTTT. Its protein product is CASSQGVSGTDTQYF.

This chain joins TRBV14 and TRBJ2-2, with TRBD2 identical over 7 bases. The germline gives CDR1 SGHDN, CDR2 FVKESK. The CDR3 covers 16 residues. With V trimmed by 0 bases and J by 2 bases, 3 bases remained unmatched. The CDR3 DNA reads as TGTGCCAGCAGCCAAGATCCGGGGGGAAACACCGGGGAGCTGTTTTTT. This gives the protein CASSQDPGGNTGELFF.

The J gene is TRBJ2-7, the V gene TRBV14; 9 bases align to TRBD2. CDR1 and CDR2 from the germline V gene are SGHDN and FVKESK. Trimming cost V 5 bases and J 2 bases; bases outside gene matches: 7. The length of the CDR3 is 15 residues. The CDR3 DNA reads as TGTGCCAGCAGCTCTCGGCAGCGGGGGGCCTACGAGCAGTACTTC. Its protein is CASSSRQRGAYEQYF.

The V gene is TRBV25-1, the J gene TRBJ1-1; D is possibly TRBD1 (6 bases). The V and J ends lost 4 bases and 5 bases respectively, with 11 bases between them. The length of the CDR3 is 13 residues. Germline V CDR1 and CDR2: MGHDK, SYGVNS. The CDR3 region is CASSAGARTEAFF. Written as DNA, the CDR3 is TGTGCCAGCAGTGCAGGGGCGCGAACTGAAGCTTTCTTT.

This CDR3 reads CASSLPGLSNQPQHF. The CDR3 nucleotides are TGTGCCAGCAGTCTCCCGGGCCTTAGCAATCAGCCCCAGCATTTT. The V and J genes are TRBV28 and TRBJ1-5, with D unresolved. In germline, CDR1 is MDHEN, CDR2 SYDVKM. This CDR3 is built from 15 residues. Trimming left V 5 bases short and J 0 bases short, with 11 bases between.

CDR3: CASSLREINNEKLFF. The CDR3 DNA reads as TGCGCCAGCAGCCTCAGAGAGATTAATAATGAAAAACTGTTTTTT. The chain uses TRBV1 and TRBJ1-4. TRBV1 is termed a pseudogene. The CDR3 loop spans 15 amino acids.

The chain uses TRBV7-5 and TRBJ1-2. TRBV7-5 is assigned pseudogene status. CDR3 size: 16 residues. The CDR3 region has the DNA TGTGCCAGCAGCGAACCGCTATTGGGAGGGGACTATGGCTACACCTTC. Translation: CASSEPLLGGDYGYTF.

This chain's CDR3 is CASSTPSFVTGGPHSFVGYTF. The CDR3 DNA reads TGTGCCAGCAGTACCCCTTCCTTTGTGACAGGGGGCCCCCATTCCTTTGTCGGCTACACCTTC. The J gene is TRBJ1-2, the V gene TRBV28, with 10 bases lining up with TRBD1. CDR1 is MDHEN, CDR2 SYDVKM, per germline. V gave up 5 bases and J gave up 8 bases; unmatched junction bases: 29. The CDR3 contains 21 residues.

The chain has TRBV6-8 and TRBJ1-2; a possible D gene is TRBD1 (6 bases). This CDR3 spans 18 amino acids. The V and J ends lost 5 bases and 0 bases respectively, with 22 bases between them. In germline, CDR1 is MNHGY, CDR2 SAAAGT. This CDR3 is CASSPPGDIPRANYGYTF. CDR3 nucleotide sequence: TGTGCCAGCAGTCCCCCAGGGGACATACCTAGAGCTAACTATGGCTACACCTTC.

The V gene is TRBV11-3, the J gene TRBJ2-3; 9 bases fit TRBD2. CDR3 length equals 15 residues. The V gene end was trimmed by 1 base and the J gene end by 4 bases; junction bases not matched to a gene: 3. The germline V gene has CDR1 SGHNT and CDR2 YENEEA. This CDR3 is CASSLVASGADTQYF. For the CDR3, the DNA is TGTGCCAGCAGCTTAGTGGCTAGCGGGGCAGATACGCAGTATTTT.

The chain uses TRBV11-3 and TRBJ2-3, with 12 positions matching TRBD2. CDR1 and CDR2 from the germline V gene are SGHNT and YENEEA. The V and J ends lost 5 bases and 2 bases, in that order; junction bases with no gene match: 8. This CDR3 contains 17 residues. The CDR3 sequence: CASSPRRLAGDTDTQYF. DNA for the CDR3: TGTGCCAGCAGCCCCCGCCGACTAGCGGGGGACACAGATACGCAGTATTTT.

This clone was picked up one time. V gene TRBV11-3 combines with J gene TRBJ1-1; 8 bases agree with TRBD1. With 2 bases clipped from V and 7 bases from J, the junction kept 12 bases outside the gene matches. There are 16 residues in the CDR3. The V gene's germline CDR1 is SGHNT and CDR2 YENEEA. The CDR3 loop reads CASSLFLHRGEGEAFF. The CDR3 coding sequence is TGTGCCAGCAGCTTATTTCTCCACAGGGGGGAGGGTGAAGCTTTCTTT.

V is TRBV6-8 and J is TRBJ1-4; no clear D. The germline gives CDR1 MNHGY, CDR2 SAAAGT. The V and J ends lost 5 bases and 13 bases respectively, with 17 bases between them. CDR3 length: 13 residues. CDR3 amino acids: CASSPLYLHGLFF. CDR3 bases: TGTGCCAGCAGTCCACTTTATTTACACGGACTGTTTTTT.

V and J are TRBV28 and TRBJ2-6; 9 positions match TRBD1. CDR1 is MDHEN and CDR2 is SYDVKM in the germline V gene. This CDR3 region has 18 residues. The trim removed 7 bases at V and 0 bases at J, leaving 10 bases unmatched. CDR3 bases: TGTGCCAGCAAACGTTCCGGGACAGGGACCTCTGGGGCCAACGTCCTGACTTTC. Translated, it gives CASKRSGTGTSGANVLTF.

This rearrangement joins TRBV28 to TRBJ1-2; 7 bases map to TRBD1. The CDR3 runs 14 residues. The germline CDR1 and CDR2 sequences are MDHEN and SYDVKM. J gave up 7 bases and V 5 bases, and 10 bases lay outside the gene matches. CDR3 region: CASSDADRTSGYTF. CDR3 bases: TGTGCCAGCAGTGACGCGGACAGGACCAGTGGCTACACCTTC.

The sample holds one count of this clone. The CDR3 DNA follows: TGTGCCAGCACGGCCGAGGGGGCAGGACAGCCCCAGCATTTT. Its protein is CASTAEGAGQPQHF. The chain recombines TRBV18 with TRBJ1-5; 7 bases map to TRBD1. The germline V gene has CDR1 KGHSH and CDR2 LQKENI. Trimming cost V 8 bases and J 7 bases; bases outside gene matches: 11. This CDR3 comprises 14 residues. The full variable domain, with the rest looked up from reference TRBV18 and TRBJ1-5, is NAGVMQNPRHLVRRRGQEARLRCSPMKGHSHVYWYRQLPEEGLKFMVYLQKENIIDESGMPKERFSAEFPKEGPSILRIQQVVRGDSAAYFCASTAEGAGQPQHFGDGTRLSIL.

In the case of this clone: Germline is not matched at one junction end, which may reflect a read error. This chain links TRBV5-1 with TRBJ2-7, with D perhaps TRBD2 (6 bases). Germline V gene sequence: CDR1 SGHRS, CDR2 YFSETQ. The CDR3 has 16 amino acids. CDR3 sequence reads: CASSLAPGVDVYGQYF. The CDR3 DNA reads TGCGCCAGCAGCTTGGCCCCGGGAGTAGACGTCTACGGGCAGTACTTC.

The chain joins TRBV6-8 to TRBJ1-2, with a possible D match to TRBD1 (6 bases). The V end was cut by 11 bases, the J end by 4 bases, with 14 bases between. Germline CDR1 reads MNHGY; CDR2 reads SAAAGT. This CDR3 is 12 amino acids long. Written as DNA, the CDR3 is TGTGCCGCCAGGGAAGGGGGCTATGGCTACACCTTC. Encoded protein: CAAREGGYGYTF.

The chain combines TRBV7-1 with TRBJ1-2; D gene unclear. TRBV7-1 has ORF status, its function being uncertain. The CDR3 extends over 14 amino acids. The V end was cut by 4 bases, the J end by 4 bases, with 13 bases between. In DNA form, the CDR3 reads TGTGCCAGCAGCTTAGGTGGCAGTAGCTATGGCTACACCTTC. Its protein product is CASSLGGSSYGYTF.

The chain uses TRBV18 and TRBJ1-1; 9 bases align to TRBD1. CDR1 is KGHSH, CDR2 LQKENI, per germline. The J segment lost 4 bases and the V segment lost 4 bases, leaving 4 bases of the junction unmatched. The CDR3 has 14 amino acids. The CDR3 bases are TGTGCCAGCTCACTGGGGACAGGGAGCACTGAAGCTTTCTTT. Translated, it gives CASSLGTGSTEAFF.

This clone was seen only a few times. This chain connects TRBV19 to TRBJ2-1; D remains ambiguous. V was cut by 5 bases and J by 7 bases, with 15 bases left in between. There are 14 residues in the CDR3. The germline V gene has CDR1 LNHDA and CDR2 SQIVND (reference sequence). The CDR3 coding sequence is TGTGCCAGTAGTCTCGCGGCAGCCTGGAATGAGCAGTTCTTC. Translation: CASSLAAAWNEQFF. The complete variable domain, with remaining parts taken from reference TRBV19 and TRBJ2-1, reads DGGITQSPKYLFRKEGQNVTLSCEQNLNHDAMYWYRQDPGQGLRLIYYSQIVNDFQKGDIAEGYSVSREKKESFPLTVTSAQKNPTAFYLCASSLAAAWNEQFFGPGTRLTVL.

The chain couples TRBV1 to TRBJ2-1; the table assigns TRBD1, which was not confirmed against the DNA. TRBV1 is an annotated pseudogene. The CDR3 totals 13 residues. The CDR3 reads CASSQASRNEQFF. DNA of the CDR3: TGCGCCAGCAGCCAAGCTTCCAGGAATGAGCAGTTCTTC.

The chain recombines TRBV19 with TRBJ2-7, with D tentatively TRBD2 (5 bases). CDR3 length: 13 amino acids. CDR1 is LNHDA, CDR2 SQIVND, per germline (reference sequence). Trimming shortened V by 3 bases and J by 4 bases, and 10 bases separated the two germline ends. DNA for the CDR3: TGTGCCAGTAGTATGAGTCGGGGATACGAGCAGTACTTC. Its protein is CASSMSRGYEQYF.

The chain joins TRBV7-6 to TRBJ1-4; TRBD1 agrees at 7 bases. V trimming: 1 base; J trimming: 7 bases; junction bases outside the gene matches: 6. CDR3 length equals 15 residues. The V gene's germline CDR1 is SGHVS and CDR2 FNYEAQ. CDR3 nucleotides: TGTGCCAGCAGCTTAGTTGAGGGGGCTCTTGAAAAACTGTTTTTT. Its translation: CASSLVEGALEKLFF.

The chain employs TRBV11-3 and TRBJ2-1, with 8 nucleotides matching TRBD2. The CDR3 extends over 18 amino acids. Trimming cost V 2 bases and J 4 bases; bases outside gene matches: 13. Germline loops: CDR1 SGHNT, CDR2 YENEEA. The CDR3, as DNA: TGTGCCAGCAGCTTAAGCCCATTAGGTAGCGGGATATACAATGAGCAGTTCTTC. It yields the protein CASSLSPLGSGIYNEQFF.

The chain has TRBV28 and TRBJ2-4; 7 nucleotides line up with TRBD1. The germline gives CDR1 MDHEN, CDR2 SYDVKM. The CDR3 sequence is 14 residues long. V dropped 6 bases and J dropped 6; count of bases not matched to a gene: 8. CDR3 region: CASSRTGTVNIQYF. The CDR3 region has the DNA TGTGCCAGCAGCCGGACCGGGACAGTAAACATTCAGTACTTC.

The chain recombines TRBV5-1 with TRBJ1-1, with D perhaps TRBD1 (6 bases). Trimming pared 0 bases from V and 4 bases from J, leaving 13 bases between. The CDR3 sequence is 15 residues long. From germline, CDR1 is SGHRS and CDR2 YFSETQ. CDR3 in amino acids: CASSLVSGAGTEAFF. CDR3 nucleotides: TGCGCCAGCAGCTTGGTATCGGGGGCGGGCACTGAAGCTTTCTTT.

This clone appeared a single time. This CDR3 is CASSIGGNQPQHF. The CDR3 DNA follows: TGTGCCAGTAGTATAGGGGGCAATCAGCCCCAGCATTTT. The chain carries TRBV19 and TRBJ1-5; D is unclear. Per the germline V gene, CDR1 is LNHDA and CDR2 is SQIVND (reference sequence). V was clipped by 1 base and J by 2 bases, with 3 bases between them. CDR3 length equals 13 residues.

The J gene is TRBJ1-3, the V gene TRBV5-1; 9 bases match TRBD1. CDR3 length equals 15 residues. CDR1 and CDR2 (germline): SGHRS, YFSETQ. V lost 4 bases to trimming and J lost 2 bases; unmatched junction nucleotides: 4. The chain's CDR3 is CASSVGTGTGNTIYF. CDR3 bases: TGCGCCAGCAGCGTAGGGACAGGGACTGGAAACACCATATATTTT.